The clone carrying this T cell receptor (beta chain) has ten or more counts. TCRdb reprocessed the 5' RACE reads via MiXCR and lists one record per CDR3 protein. The data hold 220,000 or so distinct CDR3 sequences, with roughly 10% observed a single time. The record originates from a study of CD8 T cells in ankylosing spondylitis. V gave up 0 bases and J gave up 6 bases; unmatched junction bases: 6. This CDR3 has 15 amino acids. The germline CDR1 and CDR2 sequences are MNHEY and SVGAGI. Sequenced sample: blood, either unsorted or a sorted T cell fraction (not recorded which). The chain recombines TRBV6-5 with TRBJ2-3, with 7 bases that match TRBD2. This receptor was obtained from a male donor with ankylosing spondylitis or in good health (not recorded which). The DNA of the CDR3 is TGTGCCAGCAGTTACTCGATGGCGGGGGTGGATACGCAGTATTTT. Its translation is CASSYSMAGVDTQYF.